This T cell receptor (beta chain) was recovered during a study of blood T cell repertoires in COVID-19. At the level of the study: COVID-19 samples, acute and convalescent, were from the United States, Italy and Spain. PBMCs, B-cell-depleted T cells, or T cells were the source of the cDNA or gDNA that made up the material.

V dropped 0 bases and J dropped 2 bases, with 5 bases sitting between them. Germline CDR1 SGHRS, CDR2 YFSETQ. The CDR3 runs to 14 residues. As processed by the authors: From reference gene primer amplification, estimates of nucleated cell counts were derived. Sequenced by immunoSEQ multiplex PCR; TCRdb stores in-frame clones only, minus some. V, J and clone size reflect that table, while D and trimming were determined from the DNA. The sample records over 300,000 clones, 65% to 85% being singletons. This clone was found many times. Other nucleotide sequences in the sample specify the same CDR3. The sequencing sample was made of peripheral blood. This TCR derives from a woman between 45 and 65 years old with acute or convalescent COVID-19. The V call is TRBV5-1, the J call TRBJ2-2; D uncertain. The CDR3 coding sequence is TGCGCCAGCAGCTTGGGAGGAAACACCGGGGAGCTGTTTTTT. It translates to CASSLGGNTGELFF. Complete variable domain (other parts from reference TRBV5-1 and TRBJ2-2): KAGVTQTPRYLIKTRGQQVTLSCSPISGHRSVSWYQQTPGQGLQFLFEYFSETQRNKGNFPGRFSGRQFSNSRSEMNVSTLELGDSALYLCASSLGGNTGELFFGEGSRLTVL.